This T cell receptor (beta chain) was captured in a study of cytomegalovirus exposure and HLA in healthy donors. Losses at the gene ends were 4 bases for V and 6 bases for J; bases not matched to a gene: 7. CDR3 length: 14 residues. Germline V gene sequence: CDR1 MNHNS, CDR2 SASEGT. Both 60 Vbeta primers and 13 Jbeta primers went into the PCR. Measured with immunoSEQ multiplex PCR; TCRdb has only the in-frame clones, and not every one. The repertoire has over 100,000 clones, 82% of them found once; the top ten carry roughly a fifth. This chain uses TRBV6-1 with TRBJ2-7, with 9 bases fitting TRBD2. The sequence was obtained from a man under 40 in good health and CMV-seropositive. The sequenced sample consisted of PBMCs. CDR3 sequence (DNA): TGTGCCAGCAGTGGTCCCAGCGGGGGGATCGAGCAGTACTTC. Translating it yields CASSGPSGGIEQYF.